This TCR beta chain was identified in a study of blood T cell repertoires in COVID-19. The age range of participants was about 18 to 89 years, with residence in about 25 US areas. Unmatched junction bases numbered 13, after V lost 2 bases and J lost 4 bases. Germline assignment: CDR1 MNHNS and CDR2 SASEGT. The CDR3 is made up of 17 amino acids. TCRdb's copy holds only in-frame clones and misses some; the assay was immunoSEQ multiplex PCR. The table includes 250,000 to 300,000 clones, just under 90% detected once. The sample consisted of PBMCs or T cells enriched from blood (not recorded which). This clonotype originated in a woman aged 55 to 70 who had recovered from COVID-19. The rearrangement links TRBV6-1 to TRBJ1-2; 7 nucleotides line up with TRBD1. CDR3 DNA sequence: TGTGCCAGCAGTGAATACGGTTGGGCAGGGGGAAGCTATGGCTACACCTTC. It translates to CASSEYGWAGGSYGYTF.